The 4 T cell receptor beta chains below all came from one sample that was sequenced in a study of blood T cell repertoires in COVID-19. Clones were sequenced by immunoSEQ multiplex PCR, and TCRdb holds only the in-frame ones, with some missing. Of 200,000 to 250,000 clones listed, 87% are singletons. The sequenced sample consisted of peripheral blood. The receptors were gathered from a woman aged 18-29 years who had recovered from COVID-19.

In its sample, this clone was seen a few times. The V gene is TRBV2, the J gene TRBJ2-7; D possibly corresponds to TRBD2 (5 bases). This CDR3 region has 11 residues. Germline CDR1 is SNHLY and CDR2 is FYNNEI. Trimming pared 7 bases from V and 7 bases from J, leaving 11 bases between. The CDR3 sequence is CASTPGGEQYF. Here the CDR3 DNA reads TGTGCCAGCACCCCCGGCGGGGAGCAGTACTTC.

The chain combines TRBV25-1 with TRBJ2-5, with D perhaps matching TRBD2 (5 bases). V was cut by 6 bases and J by 2 bases, with 19 bases left in between. CDR1 MGHDK and CDR2 SYGVNS come from the germline V gene. CDR3 length equals 16 residues. CDR3 DNA sequence: TGTGCCAGCAGCCGACTACTAGGAAAAGGGCAAGAGACCCAGTACTTC. Its protein is CASSRLLGKGQETQYF. The whole variable domain, filled in from reference TRBV25-1 and TRBJ2-5, reads EADIYQTPRYLVIGTGKKITLECSQTMGHDKMYWYQQDPGMELHLIHYSYGVNSTEKGDLSSESTVSRIRTEHFPLTLESARPSHTSQYLCASSRLLGKGQETQYFGPGTRLLVL.

This chain links TRBV6-1 with TRBJ2-3; tentatively, D is TRBD2 (7 bases). The CDR3 is made up of 16 amino acids. V was clipped by 1 base and J by 1 base, with 12 bases between them. Germline V gene data show CDR1 as MNHNS and CDR2 as SASEGT. Here the CDR3 DNA reads TGTGCCAGCAGTGAAGAGGGGGGGCGAGGCACAGATACGCAGTATTTT. It translates to CASSEEGGRGTDTQYF.

The chain uses TRBV19 and TRBJ2-4; weak D call: TRBD1 (5 bases). The germline gives CDR1 LNHDA, CDR2 SQIVND (reference sequence). Trimming took off 3 bases at V and 2 bases at J, with 8 bases between the two ends. The CDR3 covers 14 residues. Written as DNA, the CDR3 is TGTGCCAGTAGTATGCAGGGATCCAAAAACATTCAGTACTTC. This encodes CASSMQGSKNIQYF.